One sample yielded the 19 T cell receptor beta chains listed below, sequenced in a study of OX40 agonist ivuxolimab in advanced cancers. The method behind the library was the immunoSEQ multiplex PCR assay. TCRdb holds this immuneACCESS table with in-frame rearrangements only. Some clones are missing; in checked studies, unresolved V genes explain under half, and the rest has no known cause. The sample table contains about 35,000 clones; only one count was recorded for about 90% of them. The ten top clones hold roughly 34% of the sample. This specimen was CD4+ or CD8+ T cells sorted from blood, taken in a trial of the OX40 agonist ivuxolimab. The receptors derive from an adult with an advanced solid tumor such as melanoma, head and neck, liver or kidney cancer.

This CDR3 reads CASSPTGTGNIQYF. The CDR3 nucleotides are TGCGCCAGCAGCCCGACCGGGACAGGGAACATTCAGTACTTC. This chain connects TRBV4-1 to TRBJ2-4; 9 bases are a match to TRBD1. V lost 4 bases to trimming and J lost 7 bases; unmatched junction nucleotides: 5. Germline V gene sequence: CDR1 MGHRA, CDR2 YSYEKL. This CDR3 is 14 amino acids long.

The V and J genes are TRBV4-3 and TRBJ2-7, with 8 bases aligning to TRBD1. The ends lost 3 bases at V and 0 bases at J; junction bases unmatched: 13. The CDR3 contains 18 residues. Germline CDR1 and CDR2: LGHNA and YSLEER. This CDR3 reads CASSHRPPMGQDSYEQYF. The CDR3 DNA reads TGCGCCAGCAGCCACAGGCCGCCTATGGGACAGGACTCCTACGAGCAGTACTTC.

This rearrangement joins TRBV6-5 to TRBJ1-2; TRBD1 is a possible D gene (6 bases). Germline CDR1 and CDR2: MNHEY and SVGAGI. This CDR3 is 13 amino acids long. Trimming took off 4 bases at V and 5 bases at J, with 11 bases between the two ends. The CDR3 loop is CASSFSDRYGYTF. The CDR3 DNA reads TGTGCCAGCAGTTTCTCGGACAGATATGGCTACACCTTC.

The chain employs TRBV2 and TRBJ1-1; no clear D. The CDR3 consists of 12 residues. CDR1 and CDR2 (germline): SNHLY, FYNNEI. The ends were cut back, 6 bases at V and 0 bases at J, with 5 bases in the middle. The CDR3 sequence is CASSFMNTEAFF. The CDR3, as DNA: TGTGCCAGCAGCTTCATGAACACTGAAGCTTTCTTT.

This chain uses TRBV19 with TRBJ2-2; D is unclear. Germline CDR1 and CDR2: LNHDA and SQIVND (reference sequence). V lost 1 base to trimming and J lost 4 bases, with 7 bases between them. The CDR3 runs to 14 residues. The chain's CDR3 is CASSIAPSTGELFF. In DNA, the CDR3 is TGTGCCAGTAGTATAGCTCCCTCCACCGGGGAGCTGTTTTTT.

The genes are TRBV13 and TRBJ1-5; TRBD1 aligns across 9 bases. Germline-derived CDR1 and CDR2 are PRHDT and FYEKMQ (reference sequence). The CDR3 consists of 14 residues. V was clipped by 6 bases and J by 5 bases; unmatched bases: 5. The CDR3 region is CASSFGTGHQPQHF. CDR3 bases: TGTGCCAGCAGTTTCGGGACAGGGCATCAGCCCCAGCATTTT.

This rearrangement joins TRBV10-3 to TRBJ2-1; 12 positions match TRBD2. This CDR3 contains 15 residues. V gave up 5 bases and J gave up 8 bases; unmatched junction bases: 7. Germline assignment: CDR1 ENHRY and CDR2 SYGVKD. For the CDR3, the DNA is TGTGCCATCAGTTATCGACTAGCGGGAGAGGATGAGCAGTTCTTC. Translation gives CAISYRLAGEDEQFF.

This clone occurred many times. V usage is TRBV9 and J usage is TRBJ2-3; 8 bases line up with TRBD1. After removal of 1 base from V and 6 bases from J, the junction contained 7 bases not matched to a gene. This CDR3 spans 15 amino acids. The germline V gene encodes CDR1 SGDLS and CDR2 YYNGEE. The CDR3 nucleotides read TGTGCCAGCAGCGTATCAGGGGGCGGTTGGGATACGCAGTATTTT. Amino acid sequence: CASSVSGGGWDTQYF.

The chain's CDR3 is CASSFGPQTPNEQFF. CDR3 coding DNA: TGTGCCAGCAGTTTCGGGCCCCAAACCCCCAATGAGCAGTTCTTC. The rearrangement uses TRBV27 and TRBJ2-1; D unresolved. V was cut by 3 bases and J by 6 bases, with 15 bases left in between. Looked up from germline, CDR1 is MNHEY and CDR2 is SMNVEV (reference sequence). The CDR3 runs to 15 residues.

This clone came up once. The CDR3 DNA sequence: TGTGCCAGCAGCACCGAAGGACGGAGCCAAGAGACCCAGTACTTC. Translation gives CASSTEGRSQETQYF. The chain couples TRBV9 to TRBJ2-5; D is unclear. Deletions cut 4 bases from V and 1 base from J, with 14 bases between. CDR1 SGDLS and CDR2 YYNGEE come from the germline V gene. The CDR3 runs to 15 residues.

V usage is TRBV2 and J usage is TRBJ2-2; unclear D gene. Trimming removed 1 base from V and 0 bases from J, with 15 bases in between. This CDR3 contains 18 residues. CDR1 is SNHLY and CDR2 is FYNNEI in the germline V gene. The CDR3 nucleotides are TGTGCCAGCAGTGAAGGGGGTAGCTTACTATCGAACACCGGGGAGCTGTTTTTT. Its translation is CASSEGGSLLSNTGELFF.

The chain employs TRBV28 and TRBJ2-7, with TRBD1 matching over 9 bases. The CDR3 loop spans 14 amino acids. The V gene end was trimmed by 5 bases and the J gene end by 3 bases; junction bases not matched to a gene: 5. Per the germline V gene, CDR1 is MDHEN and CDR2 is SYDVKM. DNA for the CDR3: TGTGCCAGCAGTCAGACAGGGGGGGACTACGAGCAGTACTTC. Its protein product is CASSQTGGDYEQYF.

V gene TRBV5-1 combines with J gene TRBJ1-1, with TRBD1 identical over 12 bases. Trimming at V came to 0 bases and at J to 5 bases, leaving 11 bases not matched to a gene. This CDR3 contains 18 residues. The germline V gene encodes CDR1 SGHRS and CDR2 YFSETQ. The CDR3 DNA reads TGCGCCAGCAGCTTGGCTAAGCCGGGACAGGGGGCGGATACTGAAGCTTTCTTT. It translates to CASSLAKPGQGADTEAFF.

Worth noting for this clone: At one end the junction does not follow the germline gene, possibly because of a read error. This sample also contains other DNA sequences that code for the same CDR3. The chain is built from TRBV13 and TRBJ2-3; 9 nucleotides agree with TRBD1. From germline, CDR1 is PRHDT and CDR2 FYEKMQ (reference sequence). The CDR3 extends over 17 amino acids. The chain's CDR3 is CASSLLPRTGEADTQYF. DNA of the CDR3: TGTGCCAGCAGCTTATTGCCGAGGACAGGGGAAGCAGATACGCAATATTTT.

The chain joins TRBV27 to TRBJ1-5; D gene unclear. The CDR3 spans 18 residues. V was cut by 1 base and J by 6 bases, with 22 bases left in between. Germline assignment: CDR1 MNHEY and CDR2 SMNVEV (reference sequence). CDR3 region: CASSLCRNRWTKGQPQHF. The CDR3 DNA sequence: TGTGCCAGCAGTTTATGCCGAAACCGGTGGACGAAGGGTCAGCCCCAGCATTTT.

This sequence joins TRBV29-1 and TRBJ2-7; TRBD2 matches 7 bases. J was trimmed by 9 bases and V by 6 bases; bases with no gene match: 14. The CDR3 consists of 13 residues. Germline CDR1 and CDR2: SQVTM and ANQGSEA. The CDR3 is CSVHTSGLLGQYF. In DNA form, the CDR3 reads TGCAGCGTGCACACCTCGGGACTATTGGGGCAGTACTTC.

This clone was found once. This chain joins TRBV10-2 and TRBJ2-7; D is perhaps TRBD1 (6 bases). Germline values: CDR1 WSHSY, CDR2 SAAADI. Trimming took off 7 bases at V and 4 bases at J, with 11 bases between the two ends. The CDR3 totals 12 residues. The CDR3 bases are TGCGCCAGCAACGGAGACAGGTACGAGCAGTACTTC. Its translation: CASNGDRYEQYF.

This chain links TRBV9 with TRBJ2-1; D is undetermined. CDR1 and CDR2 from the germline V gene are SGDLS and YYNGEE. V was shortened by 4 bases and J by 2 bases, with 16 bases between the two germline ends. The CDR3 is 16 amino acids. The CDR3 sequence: CASSTHGDKAYNEQFF. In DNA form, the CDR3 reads TGTGCCAGCAGCACACACGGAGACAAAGCCTACAATGAGCAGTTCTTC.

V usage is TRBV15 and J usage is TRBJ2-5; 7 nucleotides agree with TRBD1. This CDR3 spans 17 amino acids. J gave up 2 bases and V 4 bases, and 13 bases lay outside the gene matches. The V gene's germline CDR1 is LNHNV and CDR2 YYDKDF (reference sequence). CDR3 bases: TGTGCCACCAGCAACCCGTACGGGACAGTAGGTCAAGAGACCCAGTACTTC. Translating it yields CATSNPYGTVGQETQYF. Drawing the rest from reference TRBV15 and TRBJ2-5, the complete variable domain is DAMVIQNPRYQVTQFGKPVTLSCSQTLNHNVMYWYQQKSSQAPKLLFHYYDKDFNNEADTPDNFQSRRPNTSFCFLDIRSPGLGDTAMYLCATSNPYGTVGQETQYFGPGTRLLVL.